The present T cell receptor (beta chain) was sequenced within a study of blood T cell repertoires in COVID-19. Clones were sequenced by immunoSEQ multiplex PCR, and TCRdb holds only the in-frame ones, with some missing. The repertoire consists of about 100,000 clones, with 90% to 95% occurring once and the leading ten covering 15% to 20%. Germline assignment: CDR1 MNHEY and CDR2 SVGAGI. The CDR3 spans 15 residues. With 4 bases clipped from V and 6 bases from J, the junction kept 7 bases outside the gene matches. Specimen: peripheral blood. The chain is built from TRBV6-5 and TRBJ2-2; the match to TRBD1 covers 8 bases. The sequence came from a man over 45 with acute or convalescent COVID-19. CDR3 region: CASSFTTGAAGELFF. The CDR3 nucleotides are TGTGCCAGCAGTTTCACGACAGGGGCGGCCGGGGAGCTGTTTTTT.